This record looks at one T cell receptor beta chain sequence and its context. The antigen remains undetermined. The data were taken from a study of shared clonotypes between healthy human individuals. The CDR3 loop spans 13 amino acids. Germline CDR1 is SGDLS and CDR2 is YYNGEE. V was clipped by 7 bases and J by 5 bases; unmatched bases: 4. Notes on the study in general: Clonotype sharing among donors was expected to depend on sequencing depth.

Assay execution took place at the deep level. The table came from immunoSEQ multiplex PCR; TCRdb's copy has only in-frame clones and leaves some out. This sample carries around 450,000 clones, roughly three quarters of them seen once, and the ten largest clones take about 13%. The TCR was taken from a woman aged 40 to 50 in good health. Some clones in this sample may be carry-over from other donors' samples. The gene calls are TRBV9 and TRBJ2-1, with 9 bases fitting TRBD2. Specimen: PBMCs. DNA for the CDR3: TGTGCCAGCGCGACTAGCGGTCACAATGAGCAGTTCTTC. Its protein product is CASATSGHNEQFF.